This T cell receptor (beta chain) was recovered during a study of control samples from healthy donors and cancer patients. TCRdb keeps only in-frame clones here, not all; method: immunoSEQ multiplex PCR. The data contain 95,000 to 110,000 clones, 75% to 90% of them singletons. The germline gives CDR1 LNHDA, CDR2 SQIVND (reference sequence). Trimming removed 6 bases from V and 2 bases from J; junction bases left unmatched: 4. CDR3 length: 15 residues. This TCR was sampled from a man between 60 and 70 years old with lung cancer. V usage is TRBV19 and J usage is TRBJ1-3; 10 bases align to TRBD1. Material for sequencing was PBMCs. The CDR3 is CASRTGQGTGNTIYF. The CDR3 bases are TGTGCCAGTAGGACGGGACAGGGGACTGGAAACACCATATATTTT.